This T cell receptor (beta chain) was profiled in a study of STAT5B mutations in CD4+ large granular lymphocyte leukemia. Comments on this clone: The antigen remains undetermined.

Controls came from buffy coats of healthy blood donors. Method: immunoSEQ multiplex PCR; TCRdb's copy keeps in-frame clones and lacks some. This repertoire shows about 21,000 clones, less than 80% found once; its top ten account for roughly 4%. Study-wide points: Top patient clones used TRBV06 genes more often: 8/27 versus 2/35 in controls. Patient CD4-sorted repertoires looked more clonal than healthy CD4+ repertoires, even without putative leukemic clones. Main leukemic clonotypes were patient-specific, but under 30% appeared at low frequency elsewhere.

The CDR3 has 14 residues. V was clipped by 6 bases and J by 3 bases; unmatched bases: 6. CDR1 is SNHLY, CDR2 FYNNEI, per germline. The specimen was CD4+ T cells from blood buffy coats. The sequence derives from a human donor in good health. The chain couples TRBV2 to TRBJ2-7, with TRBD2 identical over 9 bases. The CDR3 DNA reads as TGTGCCAGCAGGCCGGGACTAGCTCTCTACGAGCAGTACTTC. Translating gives CASRPGLALYEQYF.